This T cell receptor beta chain came from a study of T cell repertoires in cytomegalovirus infection. About the study: It was the public TCR beta signatures that indicated both CMV infection and matching HLA type.

This clonotype was observed at least ten times. What it recognizes is unknown. TCRdb used MiXCR to reprocess the reads, holding one entry per CDR3 protein. The table records under 200,000 distinct CDR3 sequences, 7.5% to 10% of them present only once. Trimming at V came to 4 bases and at J to 0 bases, leaving 9 bases not matched to a gene. CDR3 length: 19 residues. CDR1 is MDHEN, CDR2 SYDVKM, per germline. Findings and limits, study-wide: Public TCR beta family frequency separated CMV-and-HLA carriers, including in an independent cohort.

This receptor was obtained from a human donor in good health (CMV status not recorded). Some clones in this sample may be carry-over from other donors' samples. Sequenced input: PBMCs. The chain joins TRBV28 to TRBJ2-1; 13 bases are a match to TRBD2. The CDR3 DNA reads TGTGCCAGCAGTTCCCGATTGGGACTAGCGGGGAGCTCCTACAATGAGCAGTTCTTC. Its translation: CASSSRLGLAGSSYNEQFF.